Included here is one T cell receptor (beta chain) sequence, with context. In the original workflow: Nucleated cell counts were estimated from reference gene primer amplification. Libraries were prepared by immunoSEQ multiplex PCR; TCRdb keeps only in-frame clonotypes and omits some of them. V and J calls and clone size come straight from that table; D and trimming were deduced from the DNA. The sample lists 430,000 or so clones, roughly 90% seen once, with about 1.7% in the top ten. This CDR3 is built from 15 residues. V shed 5 bases, J shed 6 bases, and the junction held 8 bases outside the gene matches. Germline values: CDR1 MNHNS, CDR2 SASEGT. The data are from a study of blood T cell repertoires in COVID-19.

The rearrangement uses TRBV6-1 and TRBJ1-4; 8 bases are shared with TRBD1. The TCR comes from a woman in her 40s who had recovered from COVID-19. The sequenced material came from PBMCs or T cells enriched from blood (not recorded which). The CDR3 is CASSSLPDRDEKLFF. The CDR3 DNA follows: TGTGCCAGCAGTTCTCTCCCGGACAGGGATGAAAAACTGTTTTTT.